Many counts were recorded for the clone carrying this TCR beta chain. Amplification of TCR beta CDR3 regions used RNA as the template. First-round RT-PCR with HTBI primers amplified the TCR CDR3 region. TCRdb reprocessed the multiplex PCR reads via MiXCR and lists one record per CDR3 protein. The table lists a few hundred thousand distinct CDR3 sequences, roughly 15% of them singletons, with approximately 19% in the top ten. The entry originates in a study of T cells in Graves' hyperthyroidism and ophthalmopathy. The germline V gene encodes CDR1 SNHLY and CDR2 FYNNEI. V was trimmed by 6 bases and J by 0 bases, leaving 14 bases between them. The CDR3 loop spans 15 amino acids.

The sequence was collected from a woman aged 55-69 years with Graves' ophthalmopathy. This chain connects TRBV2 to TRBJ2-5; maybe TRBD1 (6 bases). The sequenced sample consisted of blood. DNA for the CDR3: TGTGCCAGCAGCCGGGACAACTTGTACCAAGAGACCCAGTACTTC. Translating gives CASSRDNLYQETQYF.